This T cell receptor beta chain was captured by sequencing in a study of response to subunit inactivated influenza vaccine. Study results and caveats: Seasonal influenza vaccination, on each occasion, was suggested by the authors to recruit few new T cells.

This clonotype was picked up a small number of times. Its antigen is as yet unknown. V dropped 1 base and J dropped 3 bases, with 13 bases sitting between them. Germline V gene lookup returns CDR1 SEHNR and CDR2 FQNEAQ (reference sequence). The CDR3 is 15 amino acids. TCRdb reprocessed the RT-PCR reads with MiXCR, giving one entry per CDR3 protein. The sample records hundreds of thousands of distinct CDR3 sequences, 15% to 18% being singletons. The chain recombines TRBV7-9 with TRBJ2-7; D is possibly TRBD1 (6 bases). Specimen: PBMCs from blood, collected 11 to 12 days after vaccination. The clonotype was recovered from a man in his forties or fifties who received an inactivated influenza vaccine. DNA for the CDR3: TGTGCCAGCAGCTTAGGGACAGCAAAAAGCTACGAGCAGTACTTC. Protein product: CASSLGTAKSYEQYF.